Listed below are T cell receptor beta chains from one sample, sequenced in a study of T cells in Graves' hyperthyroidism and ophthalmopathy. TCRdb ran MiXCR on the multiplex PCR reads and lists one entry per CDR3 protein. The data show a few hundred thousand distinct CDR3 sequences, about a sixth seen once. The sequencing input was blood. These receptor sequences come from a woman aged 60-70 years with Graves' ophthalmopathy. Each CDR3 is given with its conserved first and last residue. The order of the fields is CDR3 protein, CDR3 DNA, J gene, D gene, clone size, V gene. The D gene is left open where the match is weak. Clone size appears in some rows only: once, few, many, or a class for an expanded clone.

CDR3aa: CAISERPVSGNTIYF; CDR3nt: TGTGCCATCAGTGAAAGGCCCGTCTCTGGAAACACCATATATTTT; j_gene: TRBJ1-3; d_gene: .; abundance: few; v_gene: TRBV10-3
CDR3aa: CASSQVQETQYF; CDR3nt: TGTGCCAGCAGCCAAGTTCAAGAGACCCAGTACTTC; j_gene: TRBJ2-5; d_gene: .; abundance: many; v_gene: TRBV3-1
CDR3aa: CASGQGSGANVLTF; CDR3nt: TGTGCCAGCGGGCAGGGTTCTGGGGCCAACGTCCTGACTTTC; j_gene: TRBJ2-6; d_gene: .; abundance: many; v_gene: TRBV11-3
CDR3aa: CASSYSGQRRSTTEAFF; CDR3nt: TGTGCCAGCAGTTACTCGGGACAACGAAGGAGTACCACTGAAGCTTTCTTT; j_gene: TRBJ1-1; d_gene: .; abundance: many; v_gene: TRBV6-2/TRBV6-3
CDR3aa: CASSLGQSSGQETQYF; CDR3nt: TGTGCCAGCAGTTTAGGACAGTCGTCGGGGCAAGAGACCCAGTACTTC; j_gene: TRBJ2-5; d_gene: .; abundance: .; v_gene: TRBV27
CDR3aa: CSVVADFMGGYTF; CDR3nt: TGCAGCGTTGTTGCGGACTTTATGGGTGGCTACACCTTC; j_gene: TRBJ1-2; d_gene: .; abundance: few; v_gene: TRBV29-1
CDR3aa: CASSVSRGDTQYF; CDR3nt: TGTGCCAGCAGCGTCTCCCGGGGGGATACGCAGTATTTT; j_gene: TRBJ2-3; d_gene: .; abundance: .; v_gene: TRBV9
CDR3aa: CASSFGQGQGPQHF; CDR3nt: TGTGCCAGCAGCTTCGGACAGGGCCAGGGTCCCCAGCATTTT; j_gene: TRBJ1-5; d_gene: TRBD1; abundance: many; v_gene: TRBV11-2
CDR3aa: CASSSPLFPFLGEQFF; CDR3nt: TGTGCCAGCAGTTCCCCCCTTTTCCCGTTTCTGGGTGAGCAGTTCTTC; j_gene: TRBJ2-1; d_gene: .; abundance: many; v_gene: TRBV12-3/TRBV12-4
CDR3aa: CASSLVSGGSHEQYF; CDR3nt: TGTGCCAGCAGCTTGGTATCAGGGGGGTCCCACGAGCAGTACTTC; j_gene: TRBJ2-7; d_gene: .; abundance: many; v_gene: TRBV5-6
CDR3aa: CASSIIGRGTEAFF; CDR3nt: TGTGCCAGTAGTATTATAGGCAGGGGCACTGAAGCTTTCTTT; j_gene: TRBJ1-1; d_gene: .; abundance: .; v_gene: TRBV19
CDR3aa: CASSLGGGTHEQFF; CDR3nt: TGCGCCAGCAGCTTGGGGGGCGGGACCCATGAGCAGTTCTTC; j_gene: TRBJ2-1; d_gene: .; abundance: many; v_gene: TRBV5-1
CDR3aa: CSARQRYEQYF; CDR3nt: TGCAGTGCCAGACAGAGGTACGAGCAGTACTTC; j_gene: TRBJ2-7; d_gene: .; abundance: few; v_gene: TRBV20-1
CDR3aa: CASSNRGLNEQYF; CDR3nt: TGTGCCAGCAGCAACAGGGGTTTAAACGAGCAGTACTTC; j_gene: TRBJ2-7; d_gene: TRBD1; abundance: .; v_gene: TRBV6-1
CDR3aa: CASSQGEETQYF; CDR3nt: TGCGCCAGCAGCCAGGGGGAAGAGACCCAGTACTTC; j_gene: TRBJ2-5; d_gene: TRBD1; abundance: few; v_gene: TRBV10-2
CDR3aa: CASSLNRHRRGAFF; CDR3nt: TGTGCCAGCAGCCTGAACAGACATCGGCGGGGAGCTTTCTTT; j_gene: TRBJ1-1; d_gene: .; abundance: many; v_gene: TRBV11-2
CDR3aa: CASSGGYEQYF; CDR3nt: TGTGCCAGCAGTGGTGGCTACGAGCAGTACTTC; j_gene: TRBJ2-7; d_gene: .; abundance: many; v_gene: TRBV6-2/TRBV6-3
CDR3aa: CASSFGRDPSYEQYF; CDR3nt: TGTGCCAGCAGCTTCGGCAGGGACCCTTCCTACGAGCAGTACTTC; j_gene: TRBJ2-7; d_gene: .; abundance: few; v_gene: TRBV5-4
CDR3aa: CSVDGSGGRAGTGELFF; CDR3nt: TGCAGCGTTGATGGTTCGGGCGGGAGGGCCGGCACCGGGGAGCTGTTTTTT; j_gene: TRBJ2-2; d_gene: TRBD2; abundance: few; v_gene: TRBV29-1
CDR3aa: CASIPTGTGTYNEQFF; CDR3nt: TGTGCCAGCATCCCAACCGGGACAGGCACCTACAATGAGCAGTTCTTC; j_gene: TRBJ2-1; d_gene: TRBD1; abundance: .; v_gene: TRBV7-9
CDR3aa: CASSLVQLGTGELFF; CDR3nt: TGTGCCAGCAGCTTGGTTCAGTTGGGCACCGGGGAGCTGTTTTTT; j_gene: TRBJ2-2; d_gene: .; abundance: .; v_gene: TRBV5-4
CDR3aa: CATSRQGASDTQYF; CDR3nt: TGTGCCACCTCTAGACAGGGGGCCTCAGATACGCAGTATTTT; j_gene: TRBJ2-3; d_gene: TRBD1; abundance: .; v_gene: TRBV19
CDR3aa: CASSLVVGEATDTQYF; CDR3nt: TGTGCCAGCAGCTTAGTTGTGGGAGAGGCCACAGATACGCAGTATTTT; j_gene: TRBJ2-3; d_gene: .; abundance: many; v_gene: TRBV7-2
CDR3aa: CSARSPRVHGETQYF; CDR3nt: TGCAGTGCTAGGTCCCCCAGGGTTCACGGAGAGACCCAGTACTTC; j_gene: TRBJ2-5; d_gene: .; abundance: many; v_gene: TRBV20-1
CDR3aa: CASSNGGLATQYF; CDR3nt: TGTGCCAGTAGCAATGGTGGGCTAGCTACGCAGTATTTT; j_gene: TRBJ2-3; d_gene: .; abundance: .; v_gene: TRBV19
CDR3aa: CASSRGTGGRVGDTQYF; CDR3nt: TGTGCCAGCAGTAGAGGGACGGGCGGGAGAGTCGGGGATACGCAGTATTTT; j_gene: TRBJ2-3; d_gene: TRBD2; abundance: .; v_gene: TRBV2
CDR3aa: CASRVGVGGADEQFF; CDR3nt: TGTGCCAGCAGGGTCGGAGTAGGAGGGGCCGATGAGCAGTTCTTC; j_gene: TRBJ2-1; d_gene: .; abundance: many; v_gene: TRBV27
CDR3aa: CASSLGRVGAFF; CDR3nt: TGTGCCAGCAGTCTCGGACGTGTGGGAGCTTTCTTT; j_gene: TRBJ1-1; d_gene: .; abundance: many; v_gene: TRBV12-3/TRBV12-4
CDR3aa: CASSLGGSHAMKQYF; CDR3nt: TGTGCCAGCAGTTTAGGAGGGTCCCATGCTATGAAGCAGTACTTC; j_gene: TRBJ2-7; d_gene: .; abundance: many; v_gene: TRBV12-3/TRBV12-4
CDR3aa: CASSLGQGSNQPQHF; CDR3nt: TGTGCCAGCAGTTTAGGACAGGGTAGCAATCAGCCCCAGCATTTT; j_gene: TRBJ1-5; d_gene: TRBD1; abundance: many; v_gene: TRBV5-1
CDR3aa: CASSITSGSANIQYF; CDR3nt: TGTGCCAGCTCCATTACGTCAGGGAGTGCGAACATTCAGTACTTC; j_gene: TRBJ2-4; d_gene: .; abundance: .; v_gene: TRBV18
CDR3aa: CSALNDEQYF; CDR3nt: TGCAGTGCTTTAAATGACGAGCAGTACTTC; j_gene: TRBJ2-7; d_gene: .; abundance: many; v_gene: TRBV20-1
CDR3aa: CSAPWARQGYEQYF; CDR3nt: TGCAGTGCTCCCTGGGCGAGACAGGGCTACGAGCAGTACTTC; j_gene: TRBJ2-7; d_gene: TRBD1; abundance: once; v_gene: TRBV20-1
CDR3aa: CASSVPSVNEQFF; CDR3nt: TGTGCCAGCAGTGTCCCTAGCGTCAATGAGCAGTTCTTC; j_gene: TRBJ2-1; d_gene: .; abundance: many; v_gene: TRBV2
CDR3aa: CASSDLLRGTTVYGYTF; CDR3nt: TGTGCCAGCAGCGATCTGCTACGGGGGACCACTGTCTATGGCTACACCTTC; j_gene: TRBJ1-2; d_gene: .; abundance: many; v_gene: TRBV7-9
CDR3aa: CASSQPTGDNTDTQYF; CDR3nt: TGTGCCAGCAGCCAACCGACAGGGGATAACACAGATACGCAGTATTTT; j_gene: TRBJ2-3; d_gene: TRBD1; abundance: .; v_gene: TRBV3-1
CDR3aa: CASSQLPQGATEAFF; CDR3nt: TGTGCCAGCAGCCAGCTGCCGCAGGGGGCTACTGAAGCTTTCTTT; j_gene: TRBJ1-1; d_gene: TRBD1; abundance: many; v_gene: TRBV3-1
CDR3aa: CASSQKTGTETPYEQYF; CDR3nt: TGCGCCAGCAGCCAAAAAACTGGGACCGAGACTCCCTACGAGCAGTACTTC; j_gene: TRBJ2-7; d_gene: .; abundance: many; v_gene: TRBV4-3
CDR3aa: CASSKLGRGETQYF; CDR3nt: TGTGCCAGCAGCAAACTGGGGCGCGGGGAGACCCAGTACTTC; j_gene: TRBJ2-5; d_gene: .; abundance: .; v_gene: TRBV11-2
CDR3aa: CSALAGVFGDTQYF; CDR3nt: TGCAGTGCTCTAGCGGGAGTGTTCGGAGATACGCAGTATTTT; j_gene: TRBJ2-3; d_gene: TRBD2; abundance: many; v_gene: TRBV20-1
CDR3aa: CASSQSGGTGYTF; CDR3nt: TGTGCCAGCAGTCAGTCCGGCGGGACGGGCTACACCTTC; j_gene: TRBJ1-2; d_gene: .; abundance: .; v_gene: TRBV6-2/TRBV6-3
CDR3aa: CASSLGPRARESTHSSYNEQFF; CDR3nt: TGTGCCAGCAGCTTAGGGCCCCGGGCGCGGGAGAGTACTCATAGCTCCTACAATGAGCAGTTCTTC; j_gene: TRBJ2-1; d_gene: TRBD2; abundance: .; v_gene: TRBV7-9
CDR3aa: CASSYDSGSGNTIYF; CDR3nt: TGTGCCAGCAGTTACGACTCGGGCTCTGGAAACACCATATATTTT; j_gene: TRBJ1-3; d_gene: .; abundance: many; v_gene: TRBV6-1
CDR3aa: CSVLDRVNTDTQYF; CDR3nt: TGCAGCGTACTGGACAGGGTTAACACAGATACGCAGTATTTT; j_gene: TRBJ2-3; d_gene: TRBD1; abundance: many; v_gene: TRBV29-1
CDR3aa: CASNLGFEDLNTEAFF; CDR3nt: TGCGCCAGCAATTTGGGTTTCGAGGATTTGAACACTGAAGCTTTCTTT; j_gene: TRBJ1-1; d_gene: .; abundance: .; v_gene: TRBV4-1
CDR3aa: CASSLRVASGTTNTAELFF; CDR3nt: TGTGCCAGCAGCCTAAGGGTGGCTAGCGGGACAACGAACACCGCGGAGCTGTTTTTT; j_gene: TRBJ2-2; d_gene: TRBD2; abundance: few; v_gene: TRBV7-2
CDR3aa: CASSLDGVEQFF; CDR3nt: TGTGCCAGCAGCTTGGACGGGGTCGAGCAGTTCTTC; j_gene: TRBJ2-1; d_gene: .; abundance: few; v_gene: TRBV5-5
CDR3aa: CASSPKKAGTSGGAETQYF; CDR3nt: TGTGCCAGCAGCCCCAAAAAAGCCGGGACTAGCGGGGGGGCGGAGACCCAGTACTTC; j_gene: TRBJ2-5; d_gene: TRBD2; abundance: .; v_gene: TRBV7-2
CDR3aa: CASGIQNIQYF; CDR3nt: TGTGCCAGCGGAATCCAAAACATTCAGTACTTC; j_gene: TRBJ2-4; d_gene: .; abundance: .; v_gene: TRBV2
CDR3aa: CASSQDGSPDGNGYTF; CDR3nt: TGTGCCAGCAGCCAAGATGGGTCACCGGACGGGAATGGCTACACCTTC; j_gene: TRBJ1-2; d_gene: .; abundance: .; v_gene: TRBV4-2
CDR3aa: CAISEAPAGHTGELFF; CDR3nt: TGTGCCATCAGTGAGGCTCCGGCAGGACACACCGGGGAGCTGTTTTTT; j_gene: TRBJ2-2; d_gene: .; abundance: .; v_gene: TRBV10-3